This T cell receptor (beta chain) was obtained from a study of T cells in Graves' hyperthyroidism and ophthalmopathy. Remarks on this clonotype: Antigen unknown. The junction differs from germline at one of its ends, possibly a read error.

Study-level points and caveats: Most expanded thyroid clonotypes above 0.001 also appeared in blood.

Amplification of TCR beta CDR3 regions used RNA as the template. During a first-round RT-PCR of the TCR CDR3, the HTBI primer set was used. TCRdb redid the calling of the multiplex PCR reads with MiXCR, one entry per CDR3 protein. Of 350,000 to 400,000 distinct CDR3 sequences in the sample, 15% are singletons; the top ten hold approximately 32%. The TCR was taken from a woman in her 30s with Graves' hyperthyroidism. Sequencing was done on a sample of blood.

The CDR3 sequence: CASSYKPYAGELFF. CDR3 sequence (DNA): TGTGCCAGCAGTTACAAGCCTTACGCGGGGGAGCTGTTTTTT. The chain is built from TRBV10-3 and TRBJ2-2, with unresolved D. The CDR3 has 14 amino acids. CDR1 ENHRY and CDR2 SYGVKD come from the germline V gene.